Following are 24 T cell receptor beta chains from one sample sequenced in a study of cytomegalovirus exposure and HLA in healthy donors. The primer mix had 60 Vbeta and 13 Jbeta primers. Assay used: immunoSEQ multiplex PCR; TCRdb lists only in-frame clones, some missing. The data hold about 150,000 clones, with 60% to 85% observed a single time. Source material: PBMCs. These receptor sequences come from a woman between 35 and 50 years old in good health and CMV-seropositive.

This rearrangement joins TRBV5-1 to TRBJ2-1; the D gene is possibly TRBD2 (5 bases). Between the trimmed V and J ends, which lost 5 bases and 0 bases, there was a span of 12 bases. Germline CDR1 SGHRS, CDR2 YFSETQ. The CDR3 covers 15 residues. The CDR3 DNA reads TGCGCCAGCAGTCTAGGTGGGAGCTCCTACAATGAGCAGTTCTTC. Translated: CASSLGGSSYNEQFF.

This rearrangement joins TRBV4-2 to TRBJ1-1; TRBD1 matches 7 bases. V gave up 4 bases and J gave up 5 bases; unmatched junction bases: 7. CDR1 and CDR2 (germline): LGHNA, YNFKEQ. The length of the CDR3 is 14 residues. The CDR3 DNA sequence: TGTGCCAGCAGCCTCGACAGGGTAAAGACTGAAGCTTTCTTT. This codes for CASSLDRVKTEAFF.

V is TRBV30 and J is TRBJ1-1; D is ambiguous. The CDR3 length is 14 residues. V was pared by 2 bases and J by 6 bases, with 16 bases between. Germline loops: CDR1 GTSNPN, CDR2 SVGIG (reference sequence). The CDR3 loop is CAWSTDQVIAEAFF. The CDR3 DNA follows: TGTGCCTGGAGTACAGATCAGGTTATAGCTGAAGCTTTCTTT.

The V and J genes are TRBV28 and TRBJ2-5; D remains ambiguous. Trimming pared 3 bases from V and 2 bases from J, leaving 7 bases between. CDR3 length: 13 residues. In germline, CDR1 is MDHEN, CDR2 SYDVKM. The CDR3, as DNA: TGTGCCAGCAGTTTTGAGAGGCAAGAGACCCAGTACTTC. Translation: CASSFERQETQYF.

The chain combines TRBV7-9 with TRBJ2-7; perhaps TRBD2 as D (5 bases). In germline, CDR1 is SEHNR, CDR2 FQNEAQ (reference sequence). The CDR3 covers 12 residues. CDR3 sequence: CSLRELAGEQYF. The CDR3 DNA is TGTTCCTTAAGGGAGCTTGCGGGTGAGCAGTACTTC.

For the CDR3, the DNA is TGTGCCAGTAGTATCCTTCGGGGTAACTATGGCTACACCTTC. Protein product: CASSILRGNYGYTF. The genes are TRBV19 and TRBJ1-2; D remains ambiguous. CDR1 is LNHDA and CDR2 is SQIVND in the germline V gene (reference sequence). V was pared by 3 bases and J by 1 base, with 9 bases between. CDR3 length: 14 residues.

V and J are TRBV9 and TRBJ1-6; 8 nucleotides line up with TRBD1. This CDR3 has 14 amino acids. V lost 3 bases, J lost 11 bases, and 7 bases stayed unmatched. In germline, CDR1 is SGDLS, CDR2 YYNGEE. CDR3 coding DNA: TGTGCCAGCAGCGAGGGACAGGCCCTTACACCCCTCCACTTT. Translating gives CASSEGQALTPLHF.

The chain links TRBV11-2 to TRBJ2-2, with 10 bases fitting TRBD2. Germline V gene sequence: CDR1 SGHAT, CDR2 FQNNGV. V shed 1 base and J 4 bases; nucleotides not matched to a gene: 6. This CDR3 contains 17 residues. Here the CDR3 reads CASSLGHSGGSTGELFF. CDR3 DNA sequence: TGTGCCAGCAGCTTAGGTCATAGCGGGGGGTCCACCGGGGAGCTGTTTTTT.

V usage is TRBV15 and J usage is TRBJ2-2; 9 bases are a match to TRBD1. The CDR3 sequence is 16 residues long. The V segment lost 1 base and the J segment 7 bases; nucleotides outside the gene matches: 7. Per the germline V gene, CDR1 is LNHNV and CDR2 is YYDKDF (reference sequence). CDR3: CATSRGGQGFLGELFF. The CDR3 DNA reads TGTGCCACCAGCAGAGGGGGACAGGGCTTTCTCGGGGAGCTGTTTTTT. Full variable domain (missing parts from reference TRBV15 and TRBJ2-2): DAMVIQNPRYQVTQFGKPVTLSCSQTLNHNVMYWYQQKSSQAPKLLFHYYDKDFNNEADTPDNFQSRRPNTSFCFLDIRSPGLGDTAMYLCATSRGGQGFLGELFFGEGSRLTVL.

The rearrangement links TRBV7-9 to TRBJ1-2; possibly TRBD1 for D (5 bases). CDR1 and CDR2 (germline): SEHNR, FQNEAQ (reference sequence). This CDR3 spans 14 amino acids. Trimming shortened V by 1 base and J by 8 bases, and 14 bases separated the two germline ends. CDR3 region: CASSLVVSGKGYTF. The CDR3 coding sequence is TGTGCCAGCAGCTTAGTAGTTTCAGGGAAAGGCTACACCTTC.

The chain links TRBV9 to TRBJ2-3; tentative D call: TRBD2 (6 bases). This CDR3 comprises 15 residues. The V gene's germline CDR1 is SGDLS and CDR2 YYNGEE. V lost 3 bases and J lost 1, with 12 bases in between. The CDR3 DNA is TGTGCCAGCAGCGCGACTAGTTTTGGCACAGATACGCAGTATTTT. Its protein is CASSATSFGTDTQYF.

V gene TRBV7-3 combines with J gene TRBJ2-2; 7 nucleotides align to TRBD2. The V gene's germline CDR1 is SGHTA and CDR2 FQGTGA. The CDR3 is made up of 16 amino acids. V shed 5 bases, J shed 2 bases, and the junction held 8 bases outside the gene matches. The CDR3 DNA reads TGTGCCAGCAGCCGGCAGGGACTACCTAACACCGGGGAGCTGTTTTTT. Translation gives CASSRQGLPNTGELFF.

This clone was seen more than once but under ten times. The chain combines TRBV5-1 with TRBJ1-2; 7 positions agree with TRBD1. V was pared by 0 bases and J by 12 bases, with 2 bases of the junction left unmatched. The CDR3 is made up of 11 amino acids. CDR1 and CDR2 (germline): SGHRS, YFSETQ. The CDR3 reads CASSLGQGNTF. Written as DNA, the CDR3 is TGCGCCAGCAGCTTGGGACAGGGAAACACCTTC. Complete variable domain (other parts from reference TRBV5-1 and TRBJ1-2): KAGVTQTPRYLIKTRGQQVTLSCSPISGHRSVSWYQQTPGQGLQFLFEYFSETQRNKGNFPGRFSGRQFSNSRSEMNVSTLELGDSALYLCASSLGQGNTFGSGTRLTVV.

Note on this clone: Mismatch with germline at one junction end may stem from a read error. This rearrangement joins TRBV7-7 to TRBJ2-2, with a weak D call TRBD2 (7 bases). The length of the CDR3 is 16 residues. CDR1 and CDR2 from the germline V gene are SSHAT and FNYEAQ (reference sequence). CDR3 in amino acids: CASSTGAGQNTGELFF. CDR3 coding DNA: TGTGCTAGCAGCACCGGAGCGGGACAGAACACCGGGGAGCTGTTTTTT.

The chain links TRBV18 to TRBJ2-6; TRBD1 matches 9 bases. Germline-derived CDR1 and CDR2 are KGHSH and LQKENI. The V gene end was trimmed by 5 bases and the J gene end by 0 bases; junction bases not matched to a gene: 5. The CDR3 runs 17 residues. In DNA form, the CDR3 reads TGTGCCAGCTCAAGGGACAGGGCTAACTCTGGGGCCAACGTCCTGACTTTC. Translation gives CASSRDRANSGANVLTF.

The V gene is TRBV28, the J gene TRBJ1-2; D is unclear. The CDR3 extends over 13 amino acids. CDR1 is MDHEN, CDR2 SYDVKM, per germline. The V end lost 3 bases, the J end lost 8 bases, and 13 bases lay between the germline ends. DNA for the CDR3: TGTGCCAGCAGTTTCAGTAACTCGGAGGGCTACACCTTC. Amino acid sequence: CASSFSNSEGYTF.

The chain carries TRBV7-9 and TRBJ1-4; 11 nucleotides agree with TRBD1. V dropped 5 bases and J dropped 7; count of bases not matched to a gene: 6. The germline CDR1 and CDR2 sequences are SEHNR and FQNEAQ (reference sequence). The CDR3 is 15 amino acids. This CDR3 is CASSQGTGGSEKLFF. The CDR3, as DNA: TGTGCCAGCAGCCAAGGGACAGGGGGGAGTGAAAAACTGTTTTTT.

CDR3 bases: TGTGCCAGCAGCCAAGCAGGGGGCAGTCAGCCCCAGCATTTT. Protein sequence: CASSQAGGSQPQHF. This chain connects TRBV14 to TRBJ1-5, with 8 positions matching TRBD1. The CDR3 runs to 14 residues. Germline-derived CDR1 and CDR2 are SGHDN and FVKESK. J gave up 6 bases and V 1 base, and 2 bases lay outside the gene matches. Full variable domain (rest looked up from reference TRBV14 and TRBJ1-5): EAGVTQFPSHSVIEKGQTVTLRCDPISGHDNLYWYRRVMGKEIKFLLHFVKESKQDESGMPNNRFLAERTGGTYSTLKVQPAELEDSGVYFCASSQAGGSQPQHFGDGTRLSIL.

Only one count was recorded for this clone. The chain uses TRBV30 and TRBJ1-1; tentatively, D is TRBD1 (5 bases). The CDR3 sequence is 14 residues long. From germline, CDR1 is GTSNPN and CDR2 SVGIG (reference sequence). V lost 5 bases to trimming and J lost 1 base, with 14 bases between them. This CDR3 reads CAWEHLQGNTEAFF. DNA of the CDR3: TGTGCCTGGGAACACCTTCAGGGGAACACTGAAGCTTTCTTT. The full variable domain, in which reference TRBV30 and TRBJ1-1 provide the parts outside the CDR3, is SQTIHQWPATLVQPVGSPLSLECTVEGTSNPNLYWYRQAAGRGLQLLFYSVGIGQISSEVPQNLSASRPQDRQFILSSKKLLLSDSGFYLCAWEHLQGNTEAFFGQGTRLTVV.

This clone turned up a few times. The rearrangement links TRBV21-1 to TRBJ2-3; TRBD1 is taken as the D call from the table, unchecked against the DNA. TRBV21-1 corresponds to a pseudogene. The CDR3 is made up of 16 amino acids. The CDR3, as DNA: TGTGCCAGCACCCCCGTGACCAGGGCGGAAACAGATACGCAGTATTTT. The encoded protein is CASTPVTRAETDTQYF.

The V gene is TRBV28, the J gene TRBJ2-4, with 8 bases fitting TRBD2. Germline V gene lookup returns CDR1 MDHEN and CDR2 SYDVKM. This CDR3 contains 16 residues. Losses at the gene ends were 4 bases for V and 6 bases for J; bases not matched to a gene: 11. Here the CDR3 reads CASSSPEGRGGNIQYF. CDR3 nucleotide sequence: TGTGCCAGCAGTTCCCCTGAGGGCCGGGGGGGAAACATTCAGTACTTC.

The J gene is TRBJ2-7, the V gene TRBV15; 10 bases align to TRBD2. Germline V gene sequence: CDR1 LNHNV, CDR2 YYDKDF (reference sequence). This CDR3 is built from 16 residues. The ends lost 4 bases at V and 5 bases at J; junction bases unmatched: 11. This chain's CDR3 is CATSKERGGRANEQYF. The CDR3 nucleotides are TGTGCCACCAGCAAGGAGCGGGGGGGCCGGGCCAACGAGCAGTACTTC.

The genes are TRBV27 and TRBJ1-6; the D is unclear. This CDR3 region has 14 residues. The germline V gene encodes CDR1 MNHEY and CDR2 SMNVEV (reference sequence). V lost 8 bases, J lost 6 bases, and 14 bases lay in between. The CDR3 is CASSFPVANSPLHF. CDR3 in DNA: TGTGCCAGCTCATTCCCGGTTGCTAATTCACCCCTCCACTTT.

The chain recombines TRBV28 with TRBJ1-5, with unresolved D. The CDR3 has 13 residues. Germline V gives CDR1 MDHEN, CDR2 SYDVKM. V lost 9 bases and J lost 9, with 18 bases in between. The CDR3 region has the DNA TGTGCCAGTCGAAGAGATATCGATCGGCCCCAGCATTTT. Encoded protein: CASRRDIDRPQHF.